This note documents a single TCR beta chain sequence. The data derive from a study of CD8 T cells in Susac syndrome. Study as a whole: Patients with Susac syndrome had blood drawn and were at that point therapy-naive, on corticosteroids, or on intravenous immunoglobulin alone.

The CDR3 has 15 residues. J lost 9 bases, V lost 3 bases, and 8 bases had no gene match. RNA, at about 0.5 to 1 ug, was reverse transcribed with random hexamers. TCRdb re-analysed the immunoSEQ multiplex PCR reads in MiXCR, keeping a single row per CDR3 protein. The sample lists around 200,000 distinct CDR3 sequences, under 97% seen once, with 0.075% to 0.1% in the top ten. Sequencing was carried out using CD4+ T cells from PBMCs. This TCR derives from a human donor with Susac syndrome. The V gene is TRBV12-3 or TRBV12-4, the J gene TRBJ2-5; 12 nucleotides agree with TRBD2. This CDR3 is CASSLLAGGPRSQYF. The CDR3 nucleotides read TGTGCCAGCAGTTTGCTAGCGGGGGGGCCTAGGTCCCAGTACTTC.